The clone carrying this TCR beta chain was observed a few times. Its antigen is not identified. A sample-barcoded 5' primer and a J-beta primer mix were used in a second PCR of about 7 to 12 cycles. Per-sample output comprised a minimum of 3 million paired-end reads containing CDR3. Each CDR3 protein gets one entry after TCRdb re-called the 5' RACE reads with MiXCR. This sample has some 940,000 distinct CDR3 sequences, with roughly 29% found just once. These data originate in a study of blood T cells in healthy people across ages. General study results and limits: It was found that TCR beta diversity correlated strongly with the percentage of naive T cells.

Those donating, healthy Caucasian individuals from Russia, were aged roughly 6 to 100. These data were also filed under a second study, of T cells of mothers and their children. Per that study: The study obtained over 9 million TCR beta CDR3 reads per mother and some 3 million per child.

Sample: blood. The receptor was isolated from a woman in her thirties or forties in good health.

This chain's CDR3 is CASSLVRGGGNEQFF. CDR3 coding DNA: TGTGCCAGCAGCTTAGTCAGGGGCGGCGGGAATGAGCAGTTCTTC. This chain links TRBV7-2 with TRBJ2-1; weak D call: TRBD1 (6 bases). Trimming left V 1 base short and J 7 bases short, with 14 bases between. Germline values: CDR1 SGHTA, CDR2 FQGNSA. The CDR3 extends over 15 amino acids.